The 16 T cell receptor beta chains listed next were all sequenced from one sample in a study of T cell repertoires in cytomegalovirus infection. No antigens are known for them. TCRdb re-called the reads with MiXCR, one entry per CDR3 protein. Here the sample spans around 300,000 distinct CDR3 sequences, about 20% being singletons. The sample was cultured PBMCs, taken from culture after CMV antigen stimulation. These receptors originate from a human donor in good health (CMV status not recorded). Some clones in this sample may be carry-over from other donors' samples.

This clonotype was detected many times. The chain uses TRBV7-2 and TRBJ2-2, with no clear D. The CDR3 spans 13 residues. From germline, CDR1 is SGHTA and CDR2 FQGNSA. Trimming shortened V by 5 bases and J by 9 bases, and 13 bases separated the two germline ends. The DNA of the CDR3 is TGTGCCAGCAGCGCACTGACTGCCCGGGAGCTGTTTTTT. As protein: CASSALTARELFF.

The chain uses TRBV12-3 or TRBV12-4 and TRBJ2-6, with 7 bases that match TRBD1. Losses at the gene ends were 7 bases for V and 1 base for J; bases not matched to a gene: 13. The CDR3 sequence is 18 residues long. The CDR3 region is CASKRNRGPISGANVLTF. CDR3 coding DNA: TGTGCCAGCAAACGCAACAGGGGCCCTATTTCTGGGGCCAACGTCCTGACTTTC.

This clonotype was recorded a few times. CDR3 in amino acids: CASSARTGGMAPLHF. In DNA, the CDR3 is TGCGCCAGCAGCGCACGCACAGGGGGTATGGCACCCCTCCACTTT. V is TRBV4-1 and J is TRBJ1-6; 8 bases are a match to TRBD1. This CDR3 spans 15 amino acids. Germline lookup yields CDR1 MGHRA and CDR2 YSYEKL. Germline trimming cut 5 bases from V and 11 bases from J; bases unmatched to any gene: 11.

The CDR3 is CASSGGDSSYNEQFF. CDR3 bases: TGTGCCAGCAGCGGCGGAGACTCCTCCTACAATGAGCAGTTCTTC. The chain uses TRBV28 and TRBJ2-1; D is uncertain. V was pared by 6 bases and J by 0 bases, with 12 bases between. Germline V gives CDR1 MDHEN, CDR2 SYDVKM. The CDR3 covers 15 residues.

This chain uses TRBV30 with TRBJ1-4; no reliable D call. The CDR3 consists of 12 residues. Trimming cost V 4 bases and J 0 bases, with 3 bases left between them. Per germline, CDR1 GTSNPN and CDR2 SVGIG (reference sequence). The CDR3 nucleotides are TGTGCCTGGACCTCAACTAATGAAAAACTGTTTTTT. Translated: CAWTSTNEKLFF.

This clonotype was observed a few times. The CDR3 loop is CASSLVVGVPYEQYF. CDR3 DNA: TGTGCCAGCAGCTTGGTTGTGGGTGTTCCCTACGAGCAGTACTTC. This sequence joins TRBV5-5 and TRBJ2-7; D remains ambiguous. This CDR3 has 15 residues. The germline gives CDR1 SGHKS, CDR2 YYEKEE (reference sequence). The ends were cut back, 0 bases at V and 2 bases at J, with 12 bases in the middle.

This clonotype was counted a single time. The junction and the germline gene differ at one end; a read error may be behind it. This chain joins TRBV6-2 or TRBV6-3 and TRBJ2-2; D is unclear. The length of the CDR3 is 13 residues. Per germline, CDR1 MNHEY and CDR2 SVGEGT. CDR3 in amino acids: CANSYSDPGELFF. As DNA, the CDR3 is TGTGCCAACAGTTACAGCGATCCCGGGGAGCTGTTTTTT.

The chain couples TRBV7-9 to TRBJ1-5; TRBD1 might be the D (6 bases). From germline, CDR1 is SEHNR and CDR2 FQNEAQ (reference sequence). There are 13 residues in the CDR3. Trimming left V 5 bases short and J 8 bases short, with 13 bases between. CDR3 in amino acids: CASSGSGVEPQHF. DNA of the CDR3: TGTGCCAGCAGCGGTTCAGGGGTAGAGCCCCAGCATTTT.

The rearrangement joins TRBV6-2 or TRBV6-3 to TRBJ2-7; 7 bases fit TRBD1. CDR1 and CDR2 (germline): MNHEY, SVGEGT. Trimming cost V 8 bases and J 0 bases; bases outside gene matches: 10. This CDR3 region has 15 residues. The CDR3 here is CASGTGQTSSYEQYV. The CDR3 region has the DNA TGTGCCAGCGGGACGGGACAGACGAGCTCCTACGAGCAGTACGTC.

The V and J genes are TRBV30 and TRBJ1-1; D uncertain. V lost 2 bases and J 3 bases, leaving 16 bases between the germline ends. Looked up from germline, CDR1 is GTSNPN and CDR2 is SVGIG (reference sequence). CDR3 size: 15 residues. The CDR3 spells CAWSPPPLGYTEAFF. CDR3 coding DNA: TGTGCCTGGAGTCCGCCTCCGTTGGGGTACACTGAAGCTTTCTTT.

The chain links TRBV11-3 to TRBJ1-1; no definite D call. CDR1 and CDR2 from the germline V gene are SGHNT and YENEEA. V lost 5 bases and J lost 4, with 14 bases in between. The CDR3 loop spans 14 amino acids. The CDR3 sequence is CASSEKSRVTEAFF. CDR3 nucleotides: TGTGCCAGCAGCGAAAAATCTCGAGTCACTGAAGCTTTCTTT. Full variable domain (rest looked up from reference TRBV11-3 and TRBJ1-1): EAGVVQSPRYKIIEKKQPVAFWCNPISGHNTLYWYLQNLGQGPELLIRYENEEAVDDSQLPKDRFSAERLKGVDSTLKIQPAELGDSAVYLCASSEKSRVTEAFFGQGTRLTVV.

V usage is TRBV29-1 and J usage is TRBJ2-1; 7 bases agree with TRBD1. The CDR3 spans 13 residues. The V segment lost 5 bases and the J segment 4 bases; nucleotides outside the gene matches: 5. In germline, CDR1 is SQVTM, CDR2 ANQGSEA. The CDR3 nucleotides read TGCAGCGTTCAAGGGGGCGGTTACAATGAGCAGTTCTTC. This encodes CSVQGGGYNEQFF.

The rearrangement uses TRBV7-2 and TRBJ2-2, with 7 nucleotides matching TRBD2. Germline CDR1 is SGHTA and CDR2 is FQGNSA. V was clipped by 1 base and J by 3 bases; unmatched bases: 11. The length of the CDR3 is 18 residues. CDR3 in DNA: TGTGCCAGCAGCTTAGTGGTAGCGGGTTGGGGCTACACCGGGGAGCTGTTTTTT. This translates into CASSLVVAGWGYTGELFF. Full variable domain (rest looked up from reference TRBV7-2 and TRBJ2-2): GAGVSQSPSNKVTEKGKDVELRCDPISGHTALYWYRQSLGQGLEFLIYFQGNSAPDKSGLPSDRFSAERTGGSVSTLTIQRTQQEDSAVYLCASSLVVAGWGYTGELFFGEGSRLTVL.

This clonotype has only a few counts. V and J are TRBV6-2 or TRBV6-3 and TRBJ1-5; maybe TRBD1 (5 bases). Germline CDR1 reads MNHEY; CDR2 reads SVGEGT. V was trimmed by 1 base and J by 4 bases, leaving 5 bases between them. The CDR3 extends over 13 amino acids. In DNA form, the CDR3 reads TGTGCCAGCAGTTACTGGGGGAATCAGCCCCAGCATTTT. Amino acids: CASSYWGNQPQHF.

Ten or more counts support this clonotype. This rearrangement joins TRBV7-2 to TRBJ1-4; unclear D gene. Germline CDR1 is SGHTA and CDR2 is FQGNSA. The CDR3 totals 15 residues. V dropped 0 bases and J dropped 5 bases, with 10 bases sitting between them. The CDR3 loop is CASSLARQQNEKLFF. CDR3 in DNA: TGTGCCAGCAGCTTAGCCAGGCAGCAAAATGAAAAACTGTTTTTT.

This clonotype was seen a handful of times. The chain has TRBV11-2 and TRBJ2-5; 8 nucleotides align to TRBD2. The CDR3 is made up of 15 amino acids. Per the germline V gene, CDR1 is SGHAT and CDR2 is FQNNGV. Trimming cost V 8 bases and J 4 bases; bases outside gene matches: 12. CDR3 sequence reads: CASGREGKAGETQYF. The CDR3 DNA sequence: TGTGCCAGCGGACGGGAGGGGAAGGCGGGAGAGACCCAGTACTTC.